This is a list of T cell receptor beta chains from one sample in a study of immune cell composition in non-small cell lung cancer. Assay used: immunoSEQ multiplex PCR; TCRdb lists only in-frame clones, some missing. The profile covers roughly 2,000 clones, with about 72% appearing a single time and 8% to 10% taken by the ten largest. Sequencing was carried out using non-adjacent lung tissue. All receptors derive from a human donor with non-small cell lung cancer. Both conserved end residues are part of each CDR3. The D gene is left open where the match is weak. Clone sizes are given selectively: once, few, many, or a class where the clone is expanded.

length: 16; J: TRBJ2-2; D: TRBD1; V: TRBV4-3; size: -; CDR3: CASSQGQGANTGELFF; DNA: TGCGCCAGCAGCCAAGGACAGGGGGCGAATACCGGGGAGCTGTTTTTT
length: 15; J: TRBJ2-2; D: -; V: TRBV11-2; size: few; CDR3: CASSLDPSNTGELFF; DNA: TGTGCCAGCAGCTTAGATCCTAGCAACACCGGGGAGCTGTTTTTT
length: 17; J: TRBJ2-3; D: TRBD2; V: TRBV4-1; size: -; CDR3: CASSSRPTSGGSDTQYF; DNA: TGCGCCAGCAGCTCCAGACCGACTAGCGGGGGATCAGATACGCAGTATTTT
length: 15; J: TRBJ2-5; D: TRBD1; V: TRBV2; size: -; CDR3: CASSGDRGGGETQYF; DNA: TGTGCCAGCAGCGGGGACAGGGGGGGAGGAGAGACCCAGTACTTC
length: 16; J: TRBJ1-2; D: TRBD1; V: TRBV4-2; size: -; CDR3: CASSQDRGRSNYGYTF; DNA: TGTGCCAGCAGCCAGGACAGGGGCCGTTCTAACTATGGCTACACCTTC
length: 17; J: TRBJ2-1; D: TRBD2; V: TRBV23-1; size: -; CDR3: CASSQSNQRGPYNEQFF; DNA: TGCGCCAGCAGTCAATCGAACCAGCGGGGGCCATACAATGAGCAGTTCTTC
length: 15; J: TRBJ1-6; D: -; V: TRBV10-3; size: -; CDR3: CAIKGQPDSNSPLHF; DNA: TGTGCCATCAAGGGTCAGCCCGACAGTAATTCACCCCTCCACTTT
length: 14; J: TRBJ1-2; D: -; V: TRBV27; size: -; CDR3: CASSPFSHERGYTF; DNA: TGTGCCAGCAGTCCATTCTCCCATGAGAGAGGCTACACCTTC
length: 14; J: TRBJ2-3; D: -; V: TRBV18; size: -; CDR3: CASSPPSVTEAQYF; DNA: TGTGCCAGCTCACCACCGAGTGTGACAGAAGCGCAGTATTTT
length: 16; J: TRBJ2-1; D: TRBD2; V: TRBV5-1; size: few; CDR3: CASSPYSLAGGDEQFF; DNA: TGCGCCAGCAGCCCCTACTCTCTAGCGGGGGGAGATGAGCAGTTCTTC
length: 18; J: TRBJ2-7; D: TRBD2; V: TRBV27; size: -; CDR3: CASSRRLAGGSLTYEQYF; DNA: TGTGCCAGCAGTCGAAGACTAGCGGGAGGGTCCTTAACCTACGAGCAGTACTTC
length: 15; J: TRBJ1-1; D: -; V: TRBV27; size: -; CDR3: CASSLSGGRNTEAFF; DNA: TGTGCCAGCAGTTTATCTGGGGGCCGGAACACTGAAGCTTTCTTT
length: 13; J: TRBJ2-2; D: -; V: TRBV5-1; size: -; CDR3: CASRQAISGELFF; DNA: TGCGCCAGCAGACAGGCGATTTCCGGGGAGCTGTTTTTT
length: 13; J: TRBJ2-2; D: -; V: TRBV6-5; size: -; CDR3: CASSYTNTGELFF; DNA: TGTGCCAGCAGTTATACGAACACCGGGGAGCTGTTTTTT
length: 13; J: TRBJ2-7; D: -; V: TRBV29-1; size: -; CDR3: CSVSPDNPREQYF; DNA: TGCAGCGTTTCGCCCGACAACCCTCGGGAGCAGTACTTC
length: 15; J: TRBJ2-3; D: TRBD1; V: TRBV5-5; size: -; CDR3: CASSLGGQGTDTQYF; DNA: TGTGCCAGCAGCTTGGGCGGACAGGGGACAGATACGCAGTATTTT
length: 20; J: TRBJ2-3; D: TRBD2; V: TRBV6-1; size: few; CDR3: CASSEPELAGGELFTDTQYF; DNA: TGTGCCAGCAGTGAACCTGAACTAGCGGGGGGGGAATTGTTCACAGATACGCAGTATTTT
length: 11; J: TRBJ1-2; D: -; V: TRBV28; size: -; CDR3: CASREERGYTF; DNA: TGTGCCAGCAGGGAAGAGAGGGGCTACACCTTC
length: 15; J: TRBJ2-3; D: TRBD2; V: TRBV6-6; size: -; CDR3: CASRISGSGTDTQYF; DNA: TGTGCCAGCAGAATCAGCGGGAGTGGGACAGATACGCAGTATTTT
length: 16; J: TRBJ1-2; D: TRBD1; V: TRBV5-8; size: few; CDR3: CASSLRLTGGENGYTF; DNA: TGTGCCAGCAGCTTGCGATTGACAGGGGGCGAGAATGGCTACACCTTC
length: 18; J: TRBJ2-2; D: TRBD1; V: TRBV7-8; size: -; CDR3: CASSKRDRGTLNTGELFF; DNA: TGTGCCAGCAGCAAAAGGGACAGGGGGACCTTGAACACCGGGGAGCTGTTTTTT
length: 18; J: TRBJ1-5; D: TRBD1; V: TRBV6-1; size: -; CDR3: CASSEPGTAQGMYQPQHF; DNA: TGTGCCAGCAGTGAACCTGGGACAGCCCAGGGGATGTATCAGCCCCAGCATTTT
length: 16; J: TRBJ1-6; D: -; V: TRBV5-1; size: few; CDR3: CASSLRPQGGDSPLHF; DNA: TGCGCCAGCAGCTTGCGACCACAGGGTGGAGATTCACCCCTCCACTTT
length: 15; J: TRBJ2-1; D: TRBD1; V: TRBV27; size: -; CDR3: CASSSPDDRDNEQFF; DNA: TGTGCCAGCAGTTCCCCCGATGACAGGGACAATGAGCAGTTCTTC
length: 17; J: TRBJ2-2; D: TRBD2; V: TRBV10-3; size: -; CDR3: CAISAGLAGHYTGELFF; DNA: TGTGCCATCAGTGCGGGACTAGCGGGACACTACACCGGGGAGCTGTTTTTT
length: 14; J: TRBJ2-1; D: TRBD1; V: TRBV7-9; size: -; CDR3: CASSLTGESNEQFF; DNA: TGTGCCAGCAGCTTGACAGGGGAGAGCAATGAGCAGTTCTTC
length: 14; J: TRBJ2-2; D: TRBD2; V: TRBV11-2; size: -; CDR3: CASTPGEGTGELFF; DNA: TGTGCCAGCACCCCGGGGGAGGGCACCGGGGAGCTGTTTTTT
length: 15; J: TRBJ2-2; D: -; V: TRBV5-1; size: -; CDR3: CASSLEPGTAGELFF; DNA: TGCGCCAGCAGCTTGGAGCCGGGAACGGCCGGGGAGCTGTTTTTT
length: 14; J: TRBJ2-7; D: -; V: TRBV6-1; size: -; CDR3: CASDPDSPTYEQYF; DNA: TGTGCCAGCGACCCCGACAGTCCGACTTACGAGCAGTACTTC
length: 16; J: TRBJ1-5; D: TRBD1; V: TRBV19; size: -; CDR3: CASTSGDRGMIQPQHF; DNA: TGTGCCAGTACCTCGGGGGACAGGGGAATGATTCAGCCCCAGCATTTT
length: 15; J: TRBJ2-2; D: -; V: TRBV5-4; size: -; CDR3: CASSPTTGKGGELFF; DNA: TGTGCCAGCAGCCCGACTACCGGGAAGGGCGGGGAGCTGTTTTTT
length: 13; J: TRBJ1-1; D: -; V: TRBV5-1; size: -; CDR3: CASSLWGQAEAFF; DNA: TGCGCCAGCAGCTTGTGGGGGCAAGCGGAAGCTTTCTTT
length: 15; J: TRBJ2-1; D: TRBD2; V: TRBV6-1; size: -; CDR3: CASRPLAGSYNEQFF; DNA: TGTGCCAGCAGACCACTAGCGGGGTCCTACAATGAGCAGTTCTTC
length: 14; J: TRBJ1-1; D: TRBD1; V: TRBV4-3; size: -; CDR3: CASSTDRGGTEAFF; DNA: TGCGCCAGCAGCACGGACAGGGGTGGTACTGAAGCTTTCTTT
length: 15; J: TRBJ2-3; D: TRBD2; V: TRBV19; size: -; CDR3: CASKHGLESTDTQYF; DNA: TGTGCCAGTAAACACGGACTAGAGAGCACAGATACGCAGTATTTT
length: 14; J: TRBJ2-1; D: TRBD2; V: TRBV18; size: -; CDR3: CASSPGLGFGEQFF; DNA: TGTGCCAGCTCACCGGGACTAGGCTTTGGTGAGCAGTTCTTC
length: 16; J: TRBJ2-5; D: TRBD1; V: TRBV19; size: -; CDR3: CASPRPRTTGGETQYF; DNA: TGTGCCAGTCCCAGGCCTCGGACGACAGGGGGGGAGACCCAGTACTTC
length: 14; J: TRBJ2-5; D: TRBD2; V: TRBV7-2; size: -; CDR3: CASVKREGKETQYF; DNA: TGTGCCAGCGTTAAGCGGGAGGGAAAAGAGACCCAGTACTTC